This note documents a single T cell receptor (beta chain) sequence. No cognate antigen has been identified for it. The missing CDR3 end, 3 residues past where the read stops, is filled in from the germline J gene. These data come from a study of T cells in women clearing cervical HPV infection (dated by TCRdb to 2017 to 2018). For the study in its entirety: Cases were about 25 women with histologically confirmed HPV16-related CIN3 or worse, including a couple of invasive cancers. The controls were about two dozen women whose single incident HPV16 infection cleared within 12 months with no development of precancer or cancer. In the parent cohort, some 10,000 women aged 18 or older were enrolled in Guanacaste, Costa Rica, during about 1992 to 1994 and were followed for less than 8 years. Blood from cases was collected at the visit at which the lesion was first identified, whereas blood from controls was collected once infection was no longer detected. Median age was 34 years in cases versus just over 37 in controls, and baseline characteristics did not differ significantly. Five blinded duplicates per group were added as quality controls, so that 60 or so samples were obtained: some 50 participants and some 10 replicates. This exploratory proof-of-principle case-control study, nested within the Guanacaste HPV Natural History Study in Costa Rica, compared TCR repertoires among women with different cervical HPV16 outcomes. For cases, the median interval between lesion detection and blood sampling was roughly 150 days, with an interquartile range of roughly 80 to 200 days. Cases and controls were matched on year of sample collection and on age within five years. HLA typing was available for only a few women, so HLA type could not be excluded as a confounder.

TCR beta CDR3 regions were amplified by multiplex PCR using the immunoSEQ assay from an average of roughly 1,200 ng genomic DNA per sample. The assay corrected primer bias using a complete synthetic TCR repertoire to establish an amplification baseline. Amplicons were sequenced on the Illumina platform. In the paper's pipeline: Sequences were error-corrected by clustering with frequency ratios and a modified nearest-neighbor algorithm and were then analyzed in the immunoSEQ Analyzer with IMGT gene definitions. TCR richness and evenness were averaged over 20 rarefaction repeats at each rarefaction depth, excluding samples with fewer sequences than the depth. Wilcoxon rank sum tests with FDR correction were used to compare V, D and J gene relative abundances between the groups. An intraclass correlation of around 96% for TCR richness and an average of around 82% across some 69 gene segments were obtained from the blinded duplicates. TCRdb limited this immuneACCESS table to in-frame rearrangements with V and J called. A share of clones is missing; checked studies link under half to unresolved V genes, and the rest is unexplained. Clonal size and the V and J genes are those of that table, whereas D and trimming came from the DNA. The sample has about 20,000 clones on record. The ten largest account for 5% of the sample.

Overall study outcomes, separate from this receptor: Random forest classifiers that combined richness and V gene abundances separated cases from controls with an estimated AUC of roughly 0.83. Because the number of T cells in each sample was unknown, differences in richness could reflect differing T-cell content rather than repertoire biology. Significantly higher TCR repertoire richness was observed in CIN3+ cases than in controls across sequencing depths, whereas no difference in evenness was found. Lower TRBV6-7 relative abundance was observed in cases than in controls (around 0.1% versus 0.15%; Bonferroni P = 0.0008). The cross-sectional design could not show whether the associations came before the infection or were a result of it, and neither effector/memory subsets nor HPV-specific T cells were isolated.

As encoded in the germline V gene (reference sequence), CDR1 is SEHNR while CDR2 is FQNEAQ. Including cysteine and phenylalanine, the CDR3 has 14 amino acids. The DNA shown is the part of the CDR3 that was read: 33 bases, in frame from base 1. V drops 2 bases and J drops 4 bases, leaving 11 bases in between. Every participant had a single incident cervical HPV16 infection, and women with prevalent HPV16 infections were excluded. Cervical HPV DNA was detected with MY09/MY11 PCR, and genotyping was done by dot-blot hybridization. Roughly 15 mL of heparinized blood was centrifuged, after which the buffy coat was aliquoted, frozen at -30 degrees C, and then stored at -80 degrees C. QIAGEN kits were used to extract genomic DNA from the buffy coat specimens.

The TCR sequence derives from a woman between 18 and 69 years old with a cervical HPV16 infection that either progressed to CIN3+ or cleared (not recorded which). The rearrangement joined TRBV7-9 to TRBJ1-2, with an unclear D gene assignment. Sequencing used blood buffy coat. The CDR3 is CASSLSGNGYGYTF. Partial CDR3 DNA: TGTGCCAGCAGCTTATCCGGTAATGGCTATGGC.